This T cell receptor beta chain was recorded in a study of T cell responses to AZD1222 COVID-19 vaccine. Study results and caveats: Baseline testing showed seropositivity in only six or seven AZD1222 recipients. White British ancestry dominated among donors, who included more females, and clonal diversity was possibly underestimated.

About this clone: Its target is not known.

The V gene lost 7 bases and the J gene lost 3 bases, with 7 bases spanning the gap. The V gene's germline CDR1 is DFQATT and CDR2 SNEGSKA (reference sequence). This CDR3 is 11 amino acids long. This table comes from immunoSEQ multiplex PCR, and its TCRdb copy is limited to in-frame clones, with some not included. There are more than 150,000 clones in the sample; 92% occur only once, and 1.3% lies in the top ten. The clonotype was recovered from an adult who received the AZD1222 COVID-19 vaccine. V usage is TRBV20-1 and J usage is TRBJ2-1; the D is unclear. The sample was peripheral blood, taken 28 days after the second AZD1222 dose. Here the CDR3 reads CSVSGYNEQFF. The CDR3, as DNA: TGCAGTGTTTCCGGCTACAATGAGCAGTTCTTC.